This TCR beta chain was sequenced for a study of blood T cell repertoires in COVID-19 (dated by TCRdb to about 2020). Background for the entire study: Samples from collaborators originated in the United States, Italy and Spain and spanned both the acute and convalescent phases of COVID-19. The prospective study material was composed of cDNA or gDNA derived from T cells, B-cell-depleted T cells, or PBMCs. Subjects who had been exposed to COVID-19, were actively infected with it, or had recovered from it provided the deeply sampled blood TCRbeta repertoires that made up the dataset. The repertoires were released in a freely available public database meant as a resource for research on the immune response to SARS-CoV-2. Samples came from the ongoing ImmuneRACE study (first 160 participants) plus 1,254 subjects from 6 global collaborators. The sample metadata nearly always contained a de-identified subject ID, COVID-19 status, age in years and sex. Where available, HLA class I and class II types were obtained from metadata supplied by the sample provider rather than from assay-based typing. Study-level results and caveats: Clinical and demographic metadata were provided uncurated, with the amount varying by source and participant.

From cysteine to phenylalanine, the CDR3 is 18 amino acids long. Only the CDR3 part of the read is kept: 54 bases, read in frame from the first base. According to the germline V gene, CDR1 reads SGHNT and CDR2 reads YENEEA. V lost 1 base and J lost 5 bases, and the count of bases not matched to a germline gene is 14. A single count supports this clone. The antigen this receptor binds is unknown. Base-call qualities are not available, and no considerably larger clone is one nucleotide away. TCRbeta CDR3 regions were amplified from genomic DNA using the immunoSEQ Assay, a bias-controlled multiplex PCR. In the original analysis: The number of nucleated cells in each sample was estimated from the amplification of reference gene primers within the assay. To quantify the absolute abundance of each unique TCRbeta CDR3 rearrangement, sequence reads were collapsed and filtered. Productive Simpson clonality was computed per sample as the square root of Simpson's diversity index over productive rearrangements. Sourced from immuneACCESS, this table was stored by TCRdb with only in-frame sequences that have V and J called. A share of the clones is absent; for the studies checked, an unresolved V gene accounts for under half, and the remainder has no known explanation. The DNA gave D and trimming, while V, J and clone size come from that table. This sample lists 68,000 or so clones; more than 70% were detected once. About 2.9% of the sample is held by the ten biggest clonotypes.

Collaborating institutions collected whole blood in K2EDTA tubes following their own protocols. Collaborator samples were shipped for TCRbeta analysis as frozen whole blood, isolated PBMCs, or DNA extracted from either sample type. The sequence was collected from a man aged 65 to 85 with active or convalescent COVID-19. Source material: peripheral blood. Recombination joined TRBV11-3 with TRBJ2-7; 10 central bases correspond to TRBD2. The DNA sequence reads TGTGCCAGCAGCTTAGTCATAGCGGGAGGTCGTACTTCCCACGAGCAGTACTTC. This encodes CASSLVIAGGRTSHEQYF.